A single sample gave rise to the 9 T cell receptor beta chains below, sequenced in a study of blood T cell repertoires in COVID-19. The protocol was immunoSEQ multiplex PCR, while the TCRdb copy is restricted to in-frame clones and leaves out a portion. Seen here are some 150,000 clones, around 87% observed once, and the top ten hold less than 2.5%. Sequencing input: peripheral blood. The receptor set was obtained from a man between 50 and 59 years old with active COVID-19.

This clone was recorded only once. The rearrangement joins TRBV14 to TRBJ2-1; D may be TRBD2 (5 bases). V lost 4 bases to trimming and J lost 8 bases, with 15 bases between them. This CDR3 region has 14 residues. Germline CDR1 is SGHDN and CDR2 is FVKESK. CDR3 residues: CASSPLGGSHEQFF. CDR3 bases: TGTGCCAGCAGCCCTCTAGGCGGGTCGCATGAGCAGTTCTTC. The variable domain in full, completed from reference TRBV14 and TRBJ2-1, reads EAGVTQFPSHSVIEKGQTVTLRCDPISGHDNLYWYRRVMGKEIKFLLHFVKESKQDESGMPNNRFLAERTGGTYSTLKVQPAELEDSGVYFCASSPLGGSHEQFFGPGTRLTVL.

The chain employs TRBV5-1 and TRBJ2-7, with a tentative D call TRBD1 (5 bases). The V end was cut by 4 bases, the J end by 3 bases, with 14 bases between. The germline V gene encodes CDR1 SGHRS and CDR2 YFSETQ. The CDR3 runs 14 residues. The CDR3 bases are TGCGCCAGCAGCATGCATCTCCAGGGCTACGAGCAGTACTTC. Translated, it gives CASSMHLQGYEQYF. Supplemented by reference TRBV5-1 and TRBJ2-7, the full variable domain reads KAGVTQTPRYLIKTRGQQVTLSCSPISGHRSVSWYQQTPGQGLQFLFEYFSETQRNKGNFPGRFSGRQFSNSRSEMNVSTLELGDSALYLCASSMHLQGYEQYFGPGTRLTVT.

The chain is built from TRBV6-5 and TRBJ2-1, with D possibly TRBD2 on 6 matching bases. The CDR3 loop spans 15 amino acids. Germline values: CDR1 MNHEY, CDR2 SVGAGI. V gave up 0 bases and J gave up 9 bases, with 15 bases separating them. CDR3 in DNA: TGTGCCAGCAGTTACTCACCGGCGGGGCGAGGTGAGCAGTTCTTC. Its translation: CASSYSPAGRGEQFF.

The chain couples TRBV15 to TRBJ2-3; TRBD1 is a possible D gene (5 bases). V shed 0 bases and J shed 1 base, with 14 bases lying between them. The CDR3 is 17 residues long. Germline CDR1 reads LNHNV; CDR2 reads YYDKDF (reference sequence). The CDR3 protein is CATSRDRVGRGTDTQYF. The CDR3 DNA reads as TGTGCCACCAGCAGAGATAGGGTGGGCAGGGGCACAGATACGCAGTATTTT.

The chain couples TRBV5-4 to TRBJ2-7; D ambiguous. Germline CDR1 SGHNT, CDR2 YYREEE (reference sequence). With 4 bases removed from V and 3 bases from J, the gap between germline ends came to 17 bases. CDR3 length: 15 amino acids. CDR3: CASSEAGSRGYEQYF. The CDR3 DNA is TGTGCCAGCAGCGAAGCCGGGTCCCGAGGCTACGAGCAGTACTTC.

Written as DNA, the CDR3 is TGCGCCAGCAGCTTGACAGGACAGGGAGGGATCGGGGAGCTGTTTTTT. Translated, it gives CASSLTGQGGIGELFF. The chain recombines TRBV5-1 with TRBJ2-2; a possible D gene is TRBD1 (8 bases). Trimming took off 1 base at V and 7 bases at J, with 17 bases between the two ends. The germline CDR1 and CDR2 sequences are SGHRS and YFSETQ. The CDR3 is 16 amino acids.

This clone was found a few times. This chain links TRBV10-3 with TRBJ2-7, with 9 bases that match TRBD1. The CDR3 covers 15 residues. With V trimmed by 7 bases and J by 5 bases, 12 bases remained unmatched. Germline assignment: CDR1 ENHRY and CDR2 SYGVKD. CDR3 in amino acids: CAIKFSGTGTHEQYF. CDR3 coding DNA: TGTGCCATCAAATTCTCCGGGACAGGGACCCACGAGCAGTACTTC.

The chain carries TRBV4-1 and TRBJ1-4; tentative D call: TRBD1 (5 bases). The CDR3 spans 15 residues. Germline CDR1 and CDR2: MGHRA and YSYEKL. The ends were cut back, 0 bases at V and 10 bases at J, with 15 bases in the middle. CDR3 protein: CASSQDAREDAKLFF. The CDR3 coding sequence is TGCGCCAGCAGCCAAGATGCCAGGGAAGACGCAAAACTGTTTTTT.

The chain links TRBV24-1 to TRBJ2-2, with TRBD2 matching over 15 bases. Germline CDR1 reads KGHDR; CDR2 reads SFDVKD. Trimming took 3 bases from V and 6 from J; bases not matched to a gene: 10. CDR3 length: 19 residues. The CDR3 sequence is CATSDPGTSGGNFAGELFF. The DNA for the CDR3 is TGTGCCACCAGTGATCCCGGGACTAGCGGGGGGAATTTCGCCGGGGAGCTGTTTTTT.